A single sample is the source of the 8 T cell receptor beta chains below, sequenced in a study of tumor-infiltrating lymphocytes in localized non-small cell lung cancer. Generated by immunoSEQ multiplex PCR, the TCRdb table keeps only in-frame clones and is missing some. The sample contains about 12,000 clones, 80% to 90% of which appear only once. The sample comprised uninvolved lung tissue not adjacent to the tumor. The receptors were sampled from a human donor with non-small cell lung cancer.

V is TRBV7-9 and J is TRBJ1-1; a weak D match, TRBD1 (5 bases). CDR1 is SEHNR, CDR2 FQNEAQ, per germline (reference sequence). The CDR3 has 16 amino acids. V lost 5 bases and J 2 bases, leaving 18 bases between the germline ends. CDR3 sequence: CASSPQLGQGNTEAFF. The CDR3 coding sequence is TGTGCCAGCAGCCCTCAACTCGGGCAGGGCAACACTGAAGCTTTCTTT. The full variable domain, in which reference TRBV7-9 and TRBJ1-1 provide the parts outside the CDR3, is DTGVSQNPRHKITKRGQNVTFRCDPISEHNRLYWYRQTLGQGPEFLTYFQNEAQLEKSRLLSDRFSAERPKGSFSTLEIQRTEQGDSAMYLCASSPQLGQGNTEAFFGQGTRLTVV.

The V gene is TRBV28, the J gene TRBJ1-1, with D hard to call. The CDR3 contains 16 residues. The germline CDR1 and CDR2 sequences are MDHEN and SYDVKM. The V and J ends lost 4 bases and 8 bases respectively, with 23 bases between them. CDR3: CASSSPSGPTRAEAFF. CDR3 nucleotide sequence: TGTGCCAGCAGTTCCCCGTCAGGCCCTACCCGGGCCGAAGCTTTCTTT.

The chain couples TRBV6-4 to TRBJ1-5; perhaps TRBD1 as D (5 bases). V was pared by 5 bases and J by 1 base, with 6 bases between. Germline V gene lookup returns CDR1 MRHNA and CDR2 SNTAGT. CDR3 length: 13 residues. The CDR3 coding sequence is TGTGCCAGCAGTCGGGACAGCAATCAGCCCCAGCATTTT. Translation gives CASSRDSNQPQHF.

The chain employs TRBV7-9 and TRBJ2-3, with unresolved D. Trimming removed 1 base from V and 0 bases from J, with 5 bases in between. Germline CDR1 and CDR2: SEHNR and FQNEAQ (reference sequence). CDR3 length: 14 amino acids. CDR3 loop: CASSLEGSTDTQYF. The CDR3 DNA sequence: TGTGCCAGCAGCTTAGAGGGCAGCACAGATACGCAGTATTTT.

V and J are TRBV5-6 and TRBJ1-1, with TRBD1 identical over 7 bases. The CDR3 loop spans 13 amino acids. The junction had 4 bases not matched to a gene; V was cut back by 3 bases and J by 5 bases. Germline loops: CDR1 SGHDT, CDR2 YYEEEE. The CDR3 spells CASSYGTETEAFF. The CDR3 DNA reads as TGTGCCAGCAGCTACGGGACAGAGACTGAAGCTTTCTTT.

The rearrangement joins TRBV5-1 to TRBJ2-3, with 11 bases aligning to TRBD1. Germline CDR1 reads SGHRS; CDR2 reads YFSETQ. The trim removed 4 bases at V and 7 bases at J, leaving 14 bases unmatched. The CDR3 sequence is 17 residues long. In DNA form, the CDR3 reads TGCGCCAGCAGCCGGAGGCCTGGGACAGGGGGAGAGAATACGCAGTATTTT. The encoded protein is CASSRRPGTGGENTQYF.

This clone was detected only a few times. CDR3 DNA sequence: TGTGCCAGCACCCAAGACAATCCTAGCAATCAGCCCCAGCATTTT. The encoded protein is CASTQDNPSNQPQHF. The chain is built from TRBV6-1 and TRBJ1-5; D is unresolved. The CDR3 runs 15 residues. The V gene's germline CDR1 is MNHNS and CDR2 SASEGT. V was shortened by 7 bases and J by 0 bases, with 13 bases between the two germline ends.

The gene calls are TRBV5-6 and TRBJ2-3; D perhaps matches TRBD1 (5 bases). CDR3 length equals 14 residues. With 1 base removed from V and 5 bases from J, the gap between germline ends came to 11 bases. CDR1 and CDR2 (germline): SGHDT, YYEEEE. CDR3 sequence (DNA): TGTGCCAGCAGCTTGTACTCCAGGGAAGATACGCAGTATTTT. It translates to CASSLYSREDTQYF.